One sample yielded the 23 T cell receptor beta chains listed below, sequenced in a study of identical twins. TCRdb re-derived calls from the 5' RACE reads in MiXCR, one entry per CDR3 protein. The sample has about 700,000 distinct CDR3 sequences, more than 6.5% seen once. In addition, the sample was reused for a study of yellow fever vaccine responses in identical twins.

The material sequenced was PBMCs. The receptors here all came from a young woman in good health.

This clonotype occurred many times. The J gene is TRBJ2-5, the V gene TRBV29-1, with 7 bases lining up with TRBD1. Germline-derived CDR1 and CDR2 are SQVTM and ANQGSEA. This CDR3 is 13 amino acids long. The ends lost 6 bases at V and 4 bases at J; junction bases unmatched: 8. The CDR3 reads CSVTDRVGETQYF. The CDR3 region has the DNA TGCAGCGTCACTGACAGGGTCGGAGAGACCCAGTACTTC.

This clonotype was seen repeatedly, ten times or more. This sequence joins TRBV12-3 or TRBV12-4 and TRBJ1-1; 7 nucleotides match TRBD1. Trimming cost V 6 bases and J 4 bases; bases outside gene matches: 8. The CDR3 contains 14 residues. The CDR3 spells CASSRQGGATEAFF. The DNA for the CDR3 is TGTGCCAGCAGCCGCCAGGGGGGGGCCACTGAAGCTTTCTTT.

V is TRBV6-1 and J is TRBJ1-4; TRBD1 might be the D (6 bases). The V gene lost 6 bases and the J gene lost 0 bases, with 17 bases spanning the gap. The germline V gene encodes CDR1 MNHNS and CDR2 SASEGT. The length of the CDR3 is 17 residues. CDR3 sequence: CASSPTQGWATNEKLFF. The CDR3 DNA is TGTGCCAGCAGCCCTACCCAGGGGTGGGCAACTAATGAAAAACTGTTTTTT.

This clonotype was seen ten or more times. The chain employs TRBV5-1 and TRBJ2-1; 7 bases are shared with TRBD1. CDR1 and CDR2 (germline): SGHRS, YFSETQ. The V and J ends lost 4 bases and 3 bases, in that order; junction bases with no gene match: 7. This CDR3 spans 15 amino acids. CDR3 loop: CASSEGTANYNEQFF. The CDR3 DNA sequence: TGCGCCAGCAGCGAAGGGACAGCCAACTACAATGAGCAGTTCTTC.

This clonotype showed up many times. This chain uses TRBV7-8 with TRBJ2-4; D is ambiguous. Germline CDR1 and CDR2: SGHVS and FQNEAQ. V was cut by 3 bases and J by 0 bases, with 12 bases left in between. The CDR3 spans 16 residues. CDR3 amino acids: CASSFTVTLAKNIQYF. The DNA of the CDR3 is TGTGCCAGCAGCTTTACAGTCACACTAGCCAAAAACATTCAGTACTTC.

This clonotype has a count of ten or more. The chain uses TRBV9 and TRBJ2-7; a possible D gene is TRBD2 (6 bases). Looked up from germline, CDR1 is SGDLS and CDR2 is YYNGEE. The length of the CDR3 is 14 residues. The germline V and J ends were trimmed by 2 bases and 3 bases, with 12 bases remaining between them. The CDR3 is CASSVGGWNYEQYF. CDR3 sequence (DNA): TGTGCCAGCAGCGTTGGAGGGTGGAACTACGAGCAGTACTTC.

A few counts support this clonotype. The CDR3 sequence is CASSPGVGTDTQYF. CDR3 nucleotides: TGTGCCAGTAGTCCGGGGGTCGGCACAGATACGCAGTATTTT. This chain uses TRBV19 with TRBJ2-3; D perhaps matches TRBD2 (6 bases). V lost 5 bases to trimming and J lost 1 base, with 10 bases between them. From germline, CDR1 is LNHDA and CDR2 SQIVND (reference sequence). The CDR3 totals 14 residues.

This chain joins TRBV6-1 and TRBJ2-2; tentative D call: TRBD1 (5 bases). From germline, CDR1 is MNHNS and CDR2 SASEGT. This CDR3 has 13 amino acids. The V and J ends lost 6 bases and 6 bases respectively, with 11 bases between them. This CDR3 is CASRAGFPGELFF. The CDR3 DNA sequence: TGTGCCAGCAGGGCAGGGTTTCCCGGGGAGCTGTTTTTT.

This clonotype was seen only a few times. V and J are TRBV6-2 or TRBV6-3 and TRBJ2-3, with a weak D call TRBD2 (6 bases). The CDR3 sequence is 13 residues long. Germline CDR1 MNHEY, CDR2 SVGEGT. The V end was cut by 6 bases, the J end by 10 bases, with 17 bases between. CDR3 in amino acids: CASRQEGSRSQYF. DNA for the CDR3: TGTGCCAGCAGACAGGAGGGGTCTCGTTCGCAGTATTTT.

This clonotype was detected ten times or more. This chain uses TRBV24-1 with TRBJ2-4; tentatively, D is TRBD1 or TRBD2 (6 bases each). V dropped 4 bases and J dropped 9 bases, with 21 bases sitting between them. This CDR3 is built from 16 residues. Germline assignment: CDR1 KGHDR and CDR2 SFDVKD. Written as DNA, the CDR3 is TGTGCCACCAGTGACCGTCCCGGGCGGGAAGGGGGCATTCAGTACTTC. Protein sequence: CATSDRPGREGGIQYF.

In this sample, this clonotype turned up a few times. CDR3 amino acids: CASSQRTSGRTDTQYF. Written as DNA, the CDR3 is TGTGCCAGCAGCCAACGGACTAGCGGACGCACAGATACGCAGTATTTT. The chain carries TRBV3-1 and TRBJ2-3; 10 nucleotides line up with TRBD2. The V and J ends lost 2 bases and 1 base, in that order; junction bases with no gene match: 3. The CDR3 spans 16 residues. Per germline, CDR1 LGHDT and CDR2 YNNKEL (reference sequence).

This clonotype was seen a few times. This chain joins TRBV20-1 and TRBJ2-7, with 9 bases matching TRBD1. V trimming: 3 bases; J trimming: 1 base; junction bases outside the gene matches: 4. CDR3 size: 14 residues. Germline values: CDR1 DFQATT, CDR2 SNEGSKA (reference sequence). The CDR3 DNA is TGCAGTGCTAGGGGGGGGACAGGGTCCTACGAGCAGTACTTC. Its translation: CSARGGTGSYEQYF.

This clonotype was seen more than once but under ten times. This chain links TRBV20-1 with TRBJ2-5; no clear D. Looked up from germline, CDR1 is DFQATT and CDR2 is SNEGSKA (reference sequence). Trimming cost V 0 bases and J 2 bases, with 16 bases left between them. The CDR3 loop spans 16 amino acids. As DNA, the CDR3 is TGCAGTGCTAGAGATCTTTTCTCCGTCCAGCAAGAGACCCAGTACTTC. It is translated as CSARDLFSVQQETQYF.

This clonotype has a handful of counts. This chain links TRBV30 with TRBJ2-7; 8 positions agree with TRBD1. This CDR3 spans 12 amino acids. J lost 3 bases, V lost 4 bases, and 2 bases had no gene match. Looked up from germline, CDR1 is GTSNPN and CDR2 is SVGIG (reference sequence). The CDR3 spells CAWTDRGYEQYF. The CDR3 nucleotides are TGTGCCTGGACAGACAGGGGCTACGAGCAGTACTTC. The full variable domain, in which reference TRBV30 and TRBJ2-7 provide the parts outside the CDR3, is SQTIHQWPATLVQPVGSPLSLECTVEGTSNPNLYWYRQAAGRGLQLLFYSVGIGQISSEVPQNLSASRPQDRQFILSSKKLLLSDSGFYLCAWTDRGYEQYFGPGTRLTVT.

The chain combines TRBV7-9 with TRBJ2-1; 8 nucleotides match TRBD1. The CDR3 sequence is 15 residues long. CDR1 and CDR2 (germline): SEHNR, FQNEAQ (reference sequence). J gave up 4 bases and V 6 bases, and 8 bases lay outside the gene matches. CDR3 bases: TGTGCCAGCAGTTTCACAGGGGGGAAGTACAATGAGCAGTTCTTC. Translation gives CASSFTGGKYNEQFF.

This clonotype was counted between two and nine times. This chain uses TRBV15 with TRBJ2-5, with 7 positions matching TRBD2. The CDR3 covers 16 residues. CDR1 LNHNV and CDR2 YYDKDF come from the germline V gene (reference sequence). V lost 1 base and J lost 3; bases outside the gene matches: 8. CDR3 sequence reads: CATSRAVRRGKETQYF. The CDR3 region has the DNA TGTGCCACCAGCAGAGCTGTCCGGCGGGGGAAAGAGACCCAGTACTTC.

In this sample, this clonotype turned up a few times. This rearrangement joins TRBV12-3 or TRBV12-4 to TRBJ2-7, with D possibly matching TRBD1 (6 bases). With 6 bases removed from V and 1 base from J, the gap between germline ends came to 13 bases. CDR3 size: 14 residues. CDR3 in amino acids: CASSSGVLSYEQYF. The CDR3 DNA sequence: TGTGCCAGCAGCTCAGGGGTCCTGTCCTACGAGCAGTACTTC.

This rearrangement joins TRBV7-9 to TRBJ2-7, with a weak D call TRBD2 (6 bases). Germline V CDR1 and CDR2: SEHNR, FQNEAQ (reference sequence). V lost 5 bases and J 3 bases, leaving 14 bases between the germline ends. The CDR3 is made up of 14 amino acids. The CDR3 DNA follows: TGTGCCAGCAGCACCTCGGGGGTCCGCTACGAGCAGTACTTC. This encodes CASSTSGVRYEQYF.

This clonotype was observed a few times. V and J are TRBV9 and TRBJ2-1, with 12 bases fitting TRBD2. The trim removed 3 bases at V and 7 bases at J, leaving 14 bases unmatched. From germline, CDR1 is SGDLS and CDR2 YYNGEE. CDR3 length: 18 residues. CDR3 in DNA: TGTGCCAGCAGCGATACTAGCGGGGGGACTTTTTCGGGGAATGAGCAGTTCTTC. Encoded protein: CASSDTSGGTFSGNEQFF.

V usage is TRBV5-1 and J usage is TRBJ2-5; no definite D call. From germline, CDR1 is SGHRS and CDR2 YFSETQ. V lost 3 bases and J 2 bases, leaving 11 bases between the germline ends. The CDR3 has 14 amino acids. CDR3 in DNA: TGCGCCAGCAGCTCGGCCGACTGGCAAGAGACCCAGTACTTC. Translated: CASSSADWQETQYF.

The rearrangement uses TRBV20-1 and TRBJ2-1; no clear D gene. This CDR3 has 14 amino acids. Trimming cost V 1 base and J 4 bases, with 11 bases left between them. Germline CDR1 reads DFQATT; CDR2 reads SNEGSKA (reference sequence). As DNA, the CDR3 is TGCAGTGCTAGAGGGGCCAGCCTATACAATGAGCAGTTCTTC. This encodes CSARGASLYNEQFF.

J is TRBJ2-5 and V is TRBV19; TRBD1 matches at 10 bases. The ends lost 5 bases at V and 4 bases at J; junction bases unmatched: 7. The CDR3 contains 15 residues. CDR1 is LNHDA and CDR2 is SQIVND in the germline V gene (reference sequence). CDR3 sequence (DNA): TGTGCCAGTAGTGGCTGGACAGGGGGTCGAGAGACCCAGTACTTC. Protein sequence: CASSGWTGGRETQYF.

This clonotype has a count of ten or more. The chain combines TRBV29-1 with TRBJ1-1; D is ambiguous. Trimming removed 6 bases at V and 0 bases at J, with 20 bases between. This CDR3 comprises 16 residues. Germline V gene data show CDR1 as SQVTM and CDR2 as ANQGSEA. The CDR3, as DNA: TGCAGCGTGAACGCCGGGCGAGATCATATGAACACTGAAGCTTTCTTT. Its protein is CSVNAGRDHMNTEAFF.